This record looks at one T cell receptor beta chain sequence and its context. The data were obtained in a study of blood T cell repertoires in COVID-19. Study at large: COVID-19 samples, acute and convalescent, were from the United States, Italy and Spain.

Enrolled through a virtual design, the participants were between about 18 and 100 years of age and came from about two dozen US areas. Original processing methods: Quantification of nucleated cells was approximated via reference gene primer amplification. Using immunoSEQ multiplex PCR, the repertoire was profiled, and TCRdb retains in-frame clones only, with some absent. Clonal size and the V and J genes are those of that table, whereas D and trimming came from the DNA. This sample has more than 200,000 clones, with 70% to 90% found just once. V was cut by 5 bases and J by 0 bases, with 7 bases left in between. This CDR3 region has 14 residues. Germline CDR1 reads MDHEN; CDR2 reads SYDVKM.

The sample consisted of PBMCs or T cells enriched from blood (not recorded which). The chain recombines TRBV28 with TRBJ1-4; D remains unclear. The receptor comes from a man aged 25 to 40 who had recovered from COVID-19. CDR3 sequence: CASSPFTTNEKLFF. In DNA, the CDR3 is TGTGCCAGCAGTCCTTTTACAACTAATGAAAAACTGTTTTTT.